The rows below give T cell receptor beta chains drawn from one sample of a study of blood T cells in healthy people across ages. Via MiXCR, TCRdb re-called the 5' RACE reads, giving one row per CDR3 protein. The sample carries under 850,000 distinct CDR3 sequences, around 34% recorded once. The sequencing input was blood. All receptors come from a man between 18 and 29 years old in good health. The CDR3 runs from the conserved cysteine through the conserved F or W. A D gene is named only where the DNA matches it firmly. The listing skips clone size in some rows; elsewhere it reads once, few, many or a size class.

CDR3 DNA,CDR3 protein,clone size,V gene,D gene,J gene
TGCAGTGCTAGAGATCTACGGGGAGCCTACCCGTCCTACAATGAGCAGTACTTC,CSARDLRGAYPSYNEQYF,-,TRBV20-1,-,TRBJ2-7
TGTGCCAGCAGTTCCGGACAGGGCCCATATAATTCACCCCTCCACTTT,CASSSGQGPYNSPLHF,few,TRBV28,TRBD1,TRBJ1-6
TGTGCCTGGAGTGTACTCAGGGGGGAAAAACTGTTTTTT,CAWSVLRGEKLFF,-,TRBV30,TRBD1,TRBJ1-4
TGCGCCAGCAGCACCCGACTAGCGGGGCGAGAGACCCAGTACTTC,CASSTRLAGRETQYF,-,TRBV4-3,TRBD2,TRBJ2-5
TGTGCCAGCAGCTTACAGGGGACTACCCGGGGGGAGCTGTTTTTT,CASSLQGTTRGELFF,-,TRBV7-9,-,TRBJ2-2
TGTGCCAGCAGTTTCCGGTCAGGGGTTGGCTACACCTTC,CASSFRSGVGYTF,few,TRBV12-3/TRBV12-4,-,TRBJ1-2
TGCGCCAGCAGCCAACAGGACAGGGTAGGGCCCCAGCATTTT,CASSQQDRVGPQHF,many,TRBV4-3,TRBD1,TRBJ1-5
TGTGCCAGCAGCCAAGGGGGTGAACTAGCGGGGGCCCCTAGCACAGATACGCAGTATTTT,CASSQGGELAGAPSTDTQYF,-,TRBV4-2,TRBD2,TRBJ2-3
TGTGCCAGCAGCTTATTGGGACAGCCCAACTATGGCTACACCTTC,CASSLLGQPNYGYTF,few,TRBV7-2,TRBD1,TRBJ1-2
TGCAGTGCTAGCAGACAGGGAGAGACCCAGTACTTC,CSASRQGETQYF,-,TRBV20-1,TRBD1,TRBJ2-5
TGCAGCGCCGAAGGGGGGCTTAGGGGCTACACCTTC,CSAEGGLRGYTF,-,TRBV29-1,-,TRBJ1-2
TGTGCCAGCAGCCGGATTTCAGGGGCAAAAAGGGCTGAAGCTTTCTTT,CASSRISGAKRAEAFF,-,TRBV14,-,TRBJ1-1
TGTGCCAGCACCACCGGGGGAAAGGGAGCTTTCTTT,CASTTGGKGAFF,-,TRBV12-3/TRBV12-4,-,TRBJ1-1
TGTGCCAGCAGTTTAGGCGGGGGGGCCGAGACCCAGTACTTC,CASSLGGGAETQYF,many,TRBV12-3/TRBV12-4,TRBD2,TRBJ2-5
TGTGCCACCAGCGCTAGCGGGGGGGCAGAGAATGAGCAGTTCTTC,CATSASGGAENEQFF,few,TRBV15,TRBD2,TRBJ2-1
TGTGCCACCAGCAGAGATAGTATGCAGGGTGACCAAGAGACCCAGTACTTC,CATSRDSMQGDQETQYF,-,TRBV15,-,TRBJ2-5
TGTGCCAGCAGCACTGGGTGGTACCAAGAGACCCAGTACTTC,CASSTGWYQETQYF,few,TRBV7-2,-,TRBJ2-5
TGTGCCAGCAGCTATACCCCTTACACCGGGGAGCTGTTTTTT,CASSYTPYTGELFF,-,TRBV27,-,TRBJ2-2
TGCAGTGCTAGAGGCGTGGGGGGCCGAAGCACCGGGGAGCTGTTTTTT,CSARGVGGRSTGELFF,few,TRBV20-1,-,TRBJ2-2
TGCGCCAGCAGCTTGACAGGGGCCGACCAGAACACTGAAGCTTTCTTT,CASSLTGADQNTEAFF,-,TRBV5-1,TRBD1,TRBJ1-1
TGTGCCAGCACCCGAGGTTCGTCCACAGATACGCAGTATTTT,CASTRGSSTDTQYF,few,TRBV7-6,-,TRBJ2-3
TGTGCCACCAGTGATTTCCAACTCGCGGGGGGCACAGATACGCAGTATTTT,CATSDFQLAGGTDTQYF,few,TRBV24-1,TRBD2,TRBJ2-3
TGTGCCAGCAGTTACGGACGGCAGGGAACTGAAGCTTTCTTT,CASSYGRQGTEAFF,-,TRBV6-5,-,TRBJ1-1
TGTGCCAGCAGCTCCCGGGACTCCTACGAGCAGTACTTC,CASSSRDSYEQYF,many,TRBV7-9,-,TRBJ2-7
TGCGCCAGCAGCCTGGCAGGGGGTAATACGGAGACCCAGTACTTC,CASSLAGGNTETQYF,many,TRBV5-1,TRBD1,TRBJ2-5
TGCAGTGCTAAGACTAGCGGGGGCCCTTCTAGCACAGATACGCAGTATTTT,CSAKTSGGPSSTDTQYF,few,TRBV20-1,TRBD2,TRBJ2-3